In this sample, the clone carrying this T cell receptor (beta chain) turned up many times. The data were obtained in a study of cytotoxic CD8 clonotypes in ibrutinib-treated CLL. CDR1 is MDHEN, CDR2 SYDVKM, per germline. Trimming took off 3 bases at V and 3 bases at J, with 12 bases between the two ends. The CDR3 covers 14 residues. Sequenced by immunoSEQ multiplex PCR; TCRdb stores in-frame clones only, minus some. Here the sample spans approximately 130,000 clones, less than 90% being singletons. The chain uses TRBV28 and TRBJ2-7; weak D call: TRBD1 (5 bases). The source is a human donor with chronic lymphocytic leukemia. The source was PBMCs, collected after 24 months of ibrutinib treatment. In DNA form, the CDR3 reads TGTGCCAGCAGTTTGGGGCAGGGCGGCTACGAGCAGTACTTC. This translates into CASSLGQGGYEQYF.